These 13 T cell receptor beta chains were all obtained from the same sample, sequenced in a study of blood T cell repertoires in COVID-19. Produced via immunoSEQ multiplex PCR; TCRdb's table is partial and in-frame only. Found here are about 200,000 clones, roughly nine tenths of them singletons; the top ten hold 20% to 25%. Specimen: peripheral blood. The receptors stem from a man in his sixties with active or convalescent COVID-19.

The genes are TRBV5-8 and TRBJ2-5; 9 bases align to TRBD2. The CDR3 sequence is 14 residues long. CDR1 SGHTS and CDR2 YDEGEE come from the germline V gene. V shed 4 bases, J shed 5 bases, and the junction held 6 bases outside the gene matches. CDR3 bases: TGTGCCAGCAGCGCGGGGGGGGTCGGGGAGACCCAGTACTTC. It yields the protein CASSAGGVGETQYF.

The J gene is TRBJ2-1, the V gene TRBV19, with 9 bases aligning to TRBD2. The germline CDR1 and CDR2 sequences are LNHDA and SQIVND (reference sequence). The CDR3 loop spans 16 amino acids. V was pared by 2 bases and J by 8 bases, with 10 bases of the junction left unmatched. The CDR3 reads CASSIIVGSGGYEQFF. The CDR3 DNA follows: TGTGCCAGTAGTATAATCGTTGGTAGCGGGGGCTATGAGCAGTTCTTC.

This chain connects TRBV24-1 to TRBJ2-5; 8 positions match TRBD1. This CDR3 has 14 residues. Germline loops: CDR1 KGHDR, CDR2 SFDVKD. With V trimmed by 4 bases and J by 4 bases, 4 bases remained unmatched. The CDR3 is CATSDPGQGETQYF. DNA of the CDR3: TGTGCCACCAGTGACCCCGGACAGGGAGAGACCCAGTACTTC.

The V gene is TRBV5-4, the J gene TRBJ1-1; D perhaps matches TRBD1 (5 bases). The germline V gene encodes CDR1 SGHNT and CDR2 YYREEE (reference sequence). The CDR3 sequence is 13 residues long. V lost 2 bases to trimming and J lost 6 bases, with 11 bases between them. The CDR3 DNA reads as TGTGCCAGCAGCTTAAAGGGGCAGGCTGAAGCTTTCTTT. It specifies CASSLKGQAEAFF.

This rearrangement joins TRBV19 to TRBJ1-6, with D possibly TRBD1 on 5 matching bases. V shed 5 bases and J shed 6 bases, with 11 bases lying between them. The CDR3 sequence is 14 residues long. Germline V gene sequence: CDR1 LNHDA, CDR2 SQIVND (reference sequence). CDR3 in amino acids: CASSYQGLNSPLHF. As DNA, the CDR3 is TGTGCCAGTAGTTACCAGGGTCTTAATTCACCCCTCCACTTT.

The gene calls are TRBV6-4 and TRBJ1-2, with D possibly TRBD1 on 6 matching bases. Between the trimmed V and J ends, which lost 4 bases and 6 bases, there was a span of 12 bases. CDR1 and CDR2 (germline): MRHNA, SNTAGT. The CDR3 has 13 amino acids. CDR3 amino acids: CASSATGLNGYTF. The CDR3 coding sequence is TGTGCCAGCAGTGCCACAGGGTTGAATGGCTACACCTTC.

The chain is built from TRBV23-1 and TRBJ1-1, with 9 bases lining up with TRBD1. TRBV23-1 is an ORF, and what it does is uncertain. Unmatched junction bases numbered 16, after V lost 4 bases and J lost 7 bases. The CDR3 extends over 17 amino acids. The CDR3 sequence is CASSLLHRGRSSGEAFF. The DNA for the CDR3 is TGCGCCAGCAGTCTCTTACACAGGGGGCGCAGTTCTGGTGAAGCTTTCTTT.

This chain uses TRBV2 with TRBJ2-7, with D uncertain. The CDR3 contains 11 residues. The V end was cut by 7 bases, the J end by 2 bases, with 6 bases between. Per germline, CDR1 SNHLY and CDR2 FYNNEI. CDR3 nucleotides: TGTGCCAGCACCCCAACCTACGAGCAGTACTTC. Translating gives CASTPTYEQYF.

The rearrangement uses TRBV11-1 and TRBJ2-2, with D unclear. Germline lookup yields CDR1 SGHAT and CDR2 FQDESV (reference sequence). The CDR3 is made up of 13 amino acids. The V end lost 6 bases, the J end lost 5 bases, and 10 bases lay between the germline ends. CDR3 residues: CASRVLLTGELFF. The DNA for the CDR3 is TGTGCCAGCAGGGTACTACTGACCGGGGAGCTGTTTTTT.

The chain has TRBV2 and TRBJ2-7; tentative D call: TRBD1 (5 bases). V was pared by 2 bases and J by 3 bases, with 11 bases between. The CDR3 extends over 14 amino acids. Germline lookup yields CDR1 SNHLY and CDR2 FYNNEI. The CDR3 DNA is TGTGCCAGCAGTGAACAGGGTAAAGGCTACGAGCAGTACTTC. Its translation: CASSEQGKGYEQYF.

CDR3: CASSGTGGARGYTF. Written as DNA, the CDR3 is TGTGCCAGCAGTGGGACAGGGGGCGCACGCGGCTACACCTTC. The chain joins TRBV2 to TRBJ1-2; 11 bases fit TRBD1. V lost 4 bases and J lost 8; bases outside the gene matches: 6. The CDR3 has 14 residues. Germline CDR1 reads SNHLY; CDR2 reads FYNNEI.

The chain uses TRBV7-9 and TRBJ2-3, with D unclear. The germline CDR1 and CDR2 sequences are SEHNR and FQNEAQ (reference sequence). The CDR3 is made up of 13 amino acids. V gave up 6 bases and J gave up 5 bases, with 12 bases separating them. The DNA of the CDR3 is TGTGCCAGCAGTCAGAACAGTGGAGATACGCAGTATTTT. Amino acid sequence: CASSQNSGDTQYF.

The chain employs TRBV7-9 and TRBJ1-4; 7 bases line up with TRBD1. V was pared by 2 bases and J by 5 bases, with 8 bases of the junction left unmatched. CDR3 length: 16 residues. The germline gives CDR1 SEHNR, CDR2 FQNEAQ (reference sequence). The CDR3 region is CASSLRRAGGNEKLFF. The CDR3 DNA sequence: TGTGCCAGCAGCTTACGGAGGGCAGGGGGAAATGAAAAACTGTTTTTT.